This TCR beta chain was captured in a study of CD8 T cells in ankylosing spondylitis. Study results and caveats: Enrichment of disease-linked clones was reportedly significant in matched ankylosing spondylitis synovial fluid.

Germline V gene sequence: CDR1 MGHRA, CDR2 YSYEKL. This CDR3 has 15 amino acids. After removal of 4 bases from V and 6 bases from J, the junction contained 11 bases not matched to a gene. MiXCR was run by TCRdb on the 5' RACE reads, yielding one entry per CDR3 protein. The sample includes about 160,000 distinct CDR3 sequences, 9.5% to 10% of them seen just once. This clonotype was seen repeatedly, ten times or more. What it binds is not known. This TCR came from a female donor with ankylosing spondylitis or in good health (not recorded which). Sequenced material: blood, either unsorted or a sorted T cell fraction (not recorded which). This rearrangement joins TRBV4-1 to TRBJ2-7, with 8 bases lining up with TRBD1. The CDR3 DNA sequence: TGCGCCAGCAGCCTCGGGACAGGAAGGGCGGCCGAGCAGTACTTC. Amino acids: CASSLGTGRAAEQYF.